The 27 T cell receptor beta chains below come from one sample, sequenced in a study of CD8+ T cells in alopecia areata. Extracted RNA was reverse transcribed into cDNA, the sequencing template. Sequenced by immunoSEQ multiplex PCR; TCRdb stores in-frame clones only, minus some. The repertoire holds 150,000 to 200,000 clones, about 70% seen once, with roughly 11% in the top ten. Specimen: CD8+ T cells sorted from blood, collected at week 0. Source of these receptors: a human donor with alopecia areata.

This clone was picked up one time. V and J are TRBV14 and TRBJ2-1; D call uncertain. The germline CDR1 and CDR2 sequences are SGHDN and FVKESK. The CDR3 spans 12 residues. The V end lost 1 base, the J end lost 6 bases, and 4 bases lay between the germline ends. The DNA for the CDR3 is TGTGCCAGCAGCCAAGTGGCCAATGAGCAGTTCTTC. It encodes CASSQVANEQFF.

Concerning this clone: A read error may account for a junction end that differs from germline. J is TRBJ2-7 and V is TRBV27, with TRBD1 matching over 7 bases. The CDR3 is 11 residues long. Germline values: CDR1 MNHEY, CDR2 SMNVEV (reference sequence). CDR3 in amino acids: CASSQGQEQHF. In DNA, the CDR3 is TGTGCCAGCAGTCAAGGACAGGAACAGCACTTC.

The chain employs TRBV7-8 and TRBJ1-5; no clear D. CDR3 size: 13 residues. The germline V gene has CDR1 SGHVS and CDR2 FQNEAQ. V shed 5 bases and J shed 2 bases, with 7 bases lying between them. The CDR3 nucleotides read TGTGCCAGCAGCCCTGAGGGCAATCAGCCCCAGCATTTT. Translation: CASSPEGNQPQHF. The full variable domain, completed using reference TRBV7-8 and TRBJ1-5, is GAGVSQSPRYKVAKRGQDVALRCDPISGHVSLFWYQQALGQGPEFLTYFQNEAQLDKSGLPSDRFFAERPEGSVSTLKIQRTQQEDSAVYLCASSPEGNQPQHFGDGTRLSIL.

V is TRBV4-1 and J is TRBJ1-4; D not certain. The V end was cut by 0 bases, the J end by 10 bases, with 6 bases between. The length of the CDR3 is 12 residues. CDR1 MGHRA and CDR2 YSYEKL come from the germline V gene. CDR3 protein: CASSQDGRKLFF. The CDR3 nucleotides are TGCGCCAGCAGCCAAGATGGCCGAAAACTGTTTTTT.

This clone was counted only a few times. This chain uses TRBV23-1 with TRBJ2-5; D perhaps matches TRBD2 (5 bases). TRBV23-1 counts as an open reading frame of uncertain function. This CDR3 has 13 amino acids. The ends were cut back, 0 bases at V and 3 bases at J, with 5 bases in the middle. CDR3 nucleotide sequence: TGCGCCAGCAGTCAATCGGAGGAAGAGACCCAGTACTTC. Translation gives CASSQSEEETQYF.

Comments on this clone: Other DNA variants within this sample encode the same CDR3. This chain connects TRBV15 to TRBJ2-1; D possibly uses TRBD1 or TRBD2 (6 bases each). V lost 5 bases, J lost 10 bases, and 12 bases lay in between. Germline CDR1 and CDR2: LNHNV and YYDKDF (reference sequence). The length of the CDR3 is 12 residues. The CDR3 loop reads CATSSLGGEQFF. The CDR3, as DNA: TGTGCCACCAGCTCCCTAGGGGGGGAGCAGTTCTTC.

This clone was detected once. The chain uses TRBV30 and TRBJ2-3; D may be TRBD2 (5 bases). The CDR3 contains 12 residues. The ends were cut back, 5 bases at V and 7 bases at J, with 13 bases in the middle. Germline CDR1 is GTSNPN and CDR2 is SVGIG (reference sequence). The CDR3 bases are TGTGCCTGGGGACTCCTCCAGAATACGCAGTATTTT. Protein product: CAWGLLQNTQYF. The full variable domain, in which reference TRBV30 and TRBJ2-3 provide the parts outside the CDR3, is SQTIHQWPATLVQPVGSPLSLECTVEGTSNPNLYWYRQAAGRGLQLLFYSVGIGQISSEVPQNLSASRPQDRQFILSSKKLLLSDSGFYLCAWGLLQNTQYFGPGTRLTVL.

J is TRBJ2-1 and V is TRBV18, with TRBD2 matching over 7 bases. The V segment lost 3 bases and the J segment 0 bases; nucleotides outside the gene matches: 8. Germline V gene lookup returns CDR1 KGHSH and CDR2 LQKENI. CDR3 length: 17 amino acids. CDR3 sequence: CASSPGLPKSSYNEQFF. DNA of the CDR3: TGTGCCAGCTCACCGGGACTACCGAAGAGCTCCTACAATGAGCAGTTCTTC. The whole variable domain, remainder taken from reference TRBV18 and TRBJ2-1, is NAGVMQNPRHLVRRRGQEARLRCSPMKGHSHVYWYRQLPEEGLKFMVYLQKENIIDESGMPKERFSAEFPKEGPSILRIQQVVRGDSAAYFCASSPGLPKSSYNEQFFGPGTRLTVL.

Comments on this clone: Other DNA sequences in the same sample also yield this CDR3. This CDR3 is CSVVWVNTGELFF. CDR3 sequence (DNA): TGCAGCGTTGTTTGGGTAAACACCGGGGAGCTGTTTTTT. This chain joins TRBV29-1 and TRBJ2-2; D gene unclear. Trimming took off 4 bases at V and 2 bases at J, with 8 bases between the two ends. The CDR3 is made up of 13 amino acids. The germline V gene encodes CDR1 SQVTM and CDR2 ANQGSEA.

V gene TRBV6-1 combines with J gene TRBJ1-5, with TRBD1 as a possible D gene (5 bases). Germline V gives CDR1 MNHNS, CDR2 SASEGT. The ends were cut back, 7 bases at V and 6 bases at J, with 10 bases in the middle. The CDR3 has 12 amino acids. CDR3 coding DNA: TGTGCCAGCACTACAGGTGGTCAGCCCCAGCATTTT. Its translation: CASTTGGQPQHF.

The sample holds a few counts of this clone. The V and J genes are TRBV5-1 and TRBJ2-1, with D maybe TRBD1 (6 bases). V gave up 7 bases and J gave up 0 bases, with 11 bases separating them. Germline lookup yields CDR1 SGHRS and CDR2 YFSETQ. The CDR3 spans 14 residues. The CDR3 DNA follows: TGCGCCAGCGCCGACAGGAGCTCCTACAATGAGCAGTTCTTC. Its translation: CASADRSSYNEQFF.

The V gene is TRBV19, the J gene TRBJ2-1; D might be TRBD2 (6 bases). Deletions cut 3 bases from V and 7 bases from J, with 16 bases between. In germline, CDR1 is LNHDA, CDR2 SQIVND (reference sequence). The CDR3 runs to 15 residues. CDR3 region: CASSIWGLRQNEQFF. The CDR3 bases are TGTGCCAGTAGTATTTGGGGACTCCGGCAGAATGAGCAGTTCTTC.

This clone has just a few counts. The genes are TRBV25-1 and TRBJ2-7; D perhaps matches TRBD1 (5 bases). V was trimmed by 3 bases and J by 2 bases, leaving 11 bases between them. The CDR3 has 14 amino acids. From germline, CDR1 is MGHDK and CDR2 SYGVNS. CDR3 sequence (DNA): TGTGCCAGCAGTGATGCTGCCAGGGCCTACGAGCAGTACTTC. It yields the protein CASSDAARAYEQYF.

The chain links TRBV7-9 to TRBJ1-2; 8 bases are a match to TRBD1. The CDR3 runs to 15 residues. Germline V gives CDR1 SEHNR, CDR2 FQNEAQ (reference sequence). V shed 5 bases, J shed 2 bases, and the junction held 7 bases outside the gene matches. Here the CDR3 DNA reads TGTGCCAGCAGCCCTCGCCGGACAGGGAACTATGGCTACACCTTC. Translation: CASSPRRTGNYGYTF.

CDR3 region: CSVLRQGEAFF. CDR3 DNA sequence: TGCAGCGTTCTTAGACAGGGTGAAGCTTTCTTT. The J gene is TRBJ1-1, the V gene TRBV29-1, with 7 positions matching TRBD1. The CDR3 sequence is 11 residues long. Trimming cost V 5 bases and J 7 bases; bases outside gene matches: 4. The germline V gene has CDR1 SQVTM and CDR2 ANQGSEA.

This clone was observed once. The V gene is TRBV12-5, the J gene TRBJ1-2, with 7 positions matching TRBD1. V shed 6 bases, J shed 4 bases, and the junction held 5 bases outside the gene matches. The CDR3 spans 13 residues. Germline V CDR1 and CDR2: LGHNT, FRNRAP. Here the CDR3 DNA reads TGTGCTAGTGGCCCGGGGACAGCCTATGGCTACACCTTC. Translation: CASGPGTAYGYTF.

V usage is TRBV11-3 and J usage is TRBJ2-3, with a possible D match to TRBD1 (6 bases). V dropped 6 bases and J dropped 4 bases, with 11 bases sitting between them. Germline assignment: CDR1 SGHNT and CDR2 YENEEA. The CDR3 has 13 residues. CDR3 coding DNA: TGTGCCAGCAGAAGGGGGACGGCAGATACGCAGTATTTT. It is translated as CASRRGTADTQYF.

A few counts support this clone. The J gene is TRBJ2-2, the V gene TRBV7-7, with a tentative D call TRBD2 (6 bases). Looked up from germline, CDR1 is SSHAT and CDR2 is FNYEAQ (reference sequence). This CDR3 is 13 amino acids long. CDR3 sequence: CATGDLNTGELFF. In DNA form, the CDR3 reads TGTGCTACGGGGGACTTAAACACCGGGGAGCTGTTTTTT. Looking up the rest from reference TRBV7-7 and TRBJ2-2 gives the full variable domain: GAGVSQSPRYKVTKRGQDVTLRCDPISSHATLYWYQQALGQGPEFLTYFNYEAQPDKSGLPSDRFSAERPEGSISTLTIQRTEQRDSAMYRCATGDLNTGELFFGEGSRLTVL.

The V call is TRBV6-5, the J call TRBJ1-3, with D perhaps TRBD1 (5 bases). Deletions cut 2 bases from V and 0 bases from J, with 8 bases between. The CDR3 spans 15 residues. Germline V lookup: CDR1 MNHEY, CDR2 SVGAGI. CDR3: CASSYGTRSGNTIYF. CDR3 DNA sequence: TGTGCCAGCAGTTACGGGACTCGCTCTGGAAACACCATATATTTT.

A few counts support this clone. The chain couples TRBV29-1 to TRBJ2-2, with TRBD1 matching 9 bases. The J segment lost 6 bases and the V segment lost 1 base, leaving 3 bases of the junction unmatched. Germline V gene sequence: CDR1 SQVTM, CDR2 ANQGSEA. This CDR3 comprises 14 residues. The CDR3 here is CSVEGGQGPGELFF. DNA of the CDR3: TGCAGCGTTGAAGGGGGACAGGGCCCCGGGGAGCTGTTTTTT.

The V call is TRBV4-1, the J call TRBJ2-3, with no clear D. Germline CDR1 is MGHRA and CDR2 is YSYEKL. This CDR3 spans 15 amino acids. Between the trimmed V and J ends, which lost 1 base and 1 base, there was a span of 9 bases. DNA of the CDR3: TGCGCCAGCAGCCAAGGCAGAGGTGGCACAGATACGCAGTATTTT. Encoded protein: CASSQGRGGTDTQYF.

The genes are TRBV5-1 and TRBJ2-1, with 13 bases fitting TRBD2. The germline gives CDR1 SGHRS, CDR2 YFSETQ. The V segment lost 3 bases and the J segment 4 bases; nucleotides outside the gene matches: 10. The length of the CDR3 is 18 residues. The CDR3 bases are TGCGCCAGCAGCTCACCCGTCGGGACTAGCGGGGTTTACAATGAGCAGTTCTTC. Residues: CASSSPVGTSGVYNEQFF.

The V call is TRBV20-1, the J call TRBJ1-2; no reliable D call. The CDR3 loop spans 9 amino acids. CDR1 and CDR2 from the germline V gene are DFQATT and SNEGSKA (reference sequence). The V and J ends lost 8 bases and 8 bases respectively, with 9 bases between them. This CDR3 reads CSPLGGYTF. CDR3 coding DNA: TGCAGTCCCCTTGGGGGCTACACCTTC.

This clone occurred a few times. CDR3 nucleotide sequence: TGTGCCAGCAGCTTAGGACAGAACACCGGGGAGCTGTTTTTT. Its translation is CASSLGQNTGELFF. The chain recombines TRBV7-9 with TRBJ2-2, with no clear D. Germline lookup yields CDR1 SEHNR and CDR2 FQNEAQ (reference sequence). V lost 1 base and J lost 1, with 4 bases in between. There are 14 residues in the CDR3. Filled out from reference TRBV7-9 and TRBJ2-2, the complete variable domain reads DTGVSQNPRHKITKRGQNVTFRCDPISEHNRLYWYRQTLGQGPEFLTYFQNEAQLEKSRLLSDRFSAERPKGSFSTLEIQRTEQGDSAMYLCASSLGQNTGELFFGEGSRLTVL.

The gene calls are TRBV18 and TRBJ1-5; D perhaps matches TRBD1 (6 bases). The V and J ends lost 6 bases and 1 base respectively, with 10 bases between them. Germline V lookup: CDR1 KGHSH, CDR2 LQKENI. This CDR3 is built from 14 residues. Here the CDR3 reads CASSPGTSNQPQHF. In DNA, the CDR3 is TGTGCCAGCTCCCCCGGGACAAGCAATCAGCCCCAGCATTTT.

This chain connects TRBV7-8 to TRBJ1-5; maybe TRBD1 (6 bases). The CDR3 is 17 amino acids. The V end lost 1 base, the J end lost 7 bases, and 20 bases lay between the germline ends. From germline, CDR1 is SGHVS and CDR2 FQNEAQ. CDR3 region: CASSLEDRGLVEQPQHF. CDR3 DNA sequence: TGTGCCAGCAGCTTAGAGGATCGGGGGCTGGTGGAACAGCCCCAGCATTTT.

This chain links TRBV29-1 with TRBJ1-3; D unresolved. CDR3 length: 11 residues. Trimming stripped 6 bases from V and 2 bases from J, with 5 bases between. The germline V gene encodes CDR1 SQVTM and CDR2 ANQGSEA. The CDR3 loop reads CSVIAGNTIYF. The CDR3 region has the DNA TGCAGCGTAATTGCTGGAAACACCATATATTTT.